These 32 T cell receptor beta chains share one sample of origin, sequenced in a study of blood T cell repertoires in COVID-19. TCRdb keeps only in-frame clones here, not all; method: immunoSEQ multiplex PCR. The sample consists of about 38,000 clones, about 85% of them appearing once. Sequenced: peripheral blood. These receptors were obtained from a man aged 50-60 years with active COVID-19.

This clone has more than one count but fewer than ten. V is TRBV18 and J is TRBJ1-3; no clear D gene. Trimming took 3 bases from V and 0 from J, leaving 9 bases between them. This CDR3 has 15 amino acids. The germline gives CDR1 KGHSH, CDR2 LQKENI. This chain's CDR3 is CASSPFSASGNTIYF. The CDR3 DNA sequence: TGTGCCAGCTCACCCTTCAGCGCCTCTGGAAACACCATATATTTT.

The CDR3 coding sequence is TGTGCCAGCAGTTATTTTGGGGGCGCGGCTGAAGCTTTCTTT. Its protein is CASSYFGGAAEAFF. The chain employs TRBV6-6 and TRBJ1-1, with D perhaps TRBD1 (6 bases). The CDR3 totals 14 residues. V was trimmed by 3 bases and J by 6 bases, leaving 14 bases between them. Per the germline V gene, CDR1 is MNHNY and CDR2 is SVGAGI (reference sequence).

The chain couples TRBV4-3 to TRBJ1-1, with a weak D call TRBD1 (5 bases). The germline CDR1 and CDR2 sequences are LGHNA and YSLEER. The CDR3 runs to 14 residues. Trimming stripped 3 bases from V and 8 bases from J, with 16 bases between. The CDR3 DNA is TGCGCCAGCAGCCACGCGGCTGGGGGGGTGGAAGCTTTCTTT. Translation: CASSHAAGGVEAFF.

The chain links TRBV5-4 to TRBJ2-3; TRBD2 aligns across 8 bases. The germline CDR1 and CDR2 sequences are SGHNT and YYREEE (reference sequence). The CDR3 extends over 16 amino acids. The ends lost 0 bases at V and 0 bases at J; junction bases unmatched: 3. The CDR3 is CASSLGLAMSTDTQYF. CDR3 nucleotide sequence: TGTGCCAGCAGCTTGGGACTAGCGATGAGCACAGATACGCAGTATTTT.

This clone was observed once. The V gene is TRBV3-1 (or the pseudogene TRBV3-2), the J gene TRBJ1-2; TRBD1 agrees at 8 bases. From germline, CDR1 is LGHDT and CDR2 YNNKEL (reference sequence). The J segment lost 7 bases and the V segment lost 6 bases, leaving 7 bases of the junction unmatched. This CDR3 has 13 amino acids. Here the CDR3 reads CASSSDRGGGYTF. The CDR3 coding sequence is TGTGCCAGCAGTTCTGACAGGGGTGGTGGCTACACCTTC.

This clone was recorded once. The chain carries TRBV6-2 or TRBV6-3 and TRBJ2-5; maybe TRBD2 (5 bases). V was shortened by 5 bases and J by 9 bases, with 13 bases between the two germline ends. CDR3 size: 12 residues. Germline CDR1 is MNHEY and CDR2 is SVGEGT. CDR3 sequence (DNA): TGTGCCAGCAGTGCGACTAACCTGTCCCAGTACTTC. Protein product: CASSATNLSQYF.

The chain combines TRBV25-1 with TRBJ1-2, with TRBD1 matching over 10 bases. Per germline, CDR1 MGHDK and CDR2 SYGVNS. V gave up 8 bases and J gave up 8 bases; unmatched junction bases: 8. The CDR3 runs 13 residues. The DNA of the CDR3 is TGTGCCAGCCTCGCCGGGACAGGGGTCGGCTACACCTTC. Residues: CASLAGTGVGYTF.

The chain recombines TRBV28 with TRBJ1-4, with D unresolved. Trimming left V 1 base short and J 7 bases short, with 10 bases between. The length of the CDR3 is 14 residues. Germline V gene data show CDR1 as MDHEN and CDR2 as SYDVKM. The chain's CDR3 is CASSLSSGVEKLFF. The CDR3 region has the DNA TGTGCCAGCAGTTTATCTTCAGGTGTTGAAAAACTGTTTTTT.

The genes are TRBV5-8 and TRBJ2-3; TRBD1 matches at 8 bases. In germline, CDR1 is SGHTS, CDR2 YDEGEE. This CDR3 has 16 amino acids. After removal of 5 bases from V and 1 base from J, the junction contained 9 bases not matched to a gene. CDR3 in amino acids: CASSYRQGFGTDTQYF. In nucleotides, the CDR3 is TGTGCCAGCAGTTATCGACAGGGGTTTGGCACAGATACGCAGTATTTT.

The rearrangement joins TRBV13 to TRBJ2-7; 13 positions agree with TRBD2. The ends lost 5 bases at V and 9 bases at J; junction bases unmatched: 10. This CDR3 spans 15 amino acids. CDR1 and CDR2 from the germline V gene are PRHDT and FYEKMQ (reference sequence). The CDR3 loop reads CASSLKLAGGPPQYF. The CDR3 DNA sequence: TGTGCCAGCAGCCTCAAACTAGCGGGGGGGCCTCCGCAGTACTTC.

This chain links TRBV11-2 with TRBJ1-3; D is unclear. Deletions cut 5 bases from V and 0 bases from J, with 8 bases between. Germline CDR1 is SGHAT and CDR2 is FQNNGV. The CDR3 is 14 residues long. The CDR3 sequence: CASSTYRSGNTIYF. In DNA form, the CDR3 reads TGTGCCAGCAGCACATACCGCTCTGGAAACACCATATATTTT. The full variable domain, with the rest looked up from reference TRBV11-2 and TRBJ1-3, is EAGVAQSPRYKIIEKRQSVAFWCNPISGHATLYWYQQILGQGPKLLIQFQNNGVVDDSQLPKDRFSAERLKGVDSTLKIQPAKLEDSAVYLCASSTYRSGNTIYFGEGSWLTVV.

The chain joins TRBV5-6 to TRBJ1-6, with TRBD1 as a possible D gene (5 bases). Germline V gene data show CDR1 as SGHDT and CDR2 as YYEEEE. V was pared by 5 bases and J by 9 bases, with 24 bases between. The CDR3 is 17 amino acids. This chain's CDR3 is CASSPKRPGKWVSPLHF. CDR3 coding DNA: TGTGCCAGCAGTCCTAAACGTCCAGGGAAGTGGGTTTCACCCCTCCACTTT.

The rearrangement uses TRBV7-9 and TRBJ2-7, with D possibly TRBD1 on 5 matching bases. V was shortened by 1 base and J by 6 bases, with 10 bases between the two germline ends. The CDR3 contains 13 residues. Germline V gives CDR1 SEHNR, CDR2 FQNEAQ (reference sequence). The CDR3 protein is CASSLGGLGEQYF. For the CDR3, the DNA is TGTGCCAGCAGCTTAGGGGGCCTGGGCGAGCAGTACTTC.

This clone has only a few counts. The chain joins TRBV28 to TRBJ2-3; D perhaps matches TRBD2 (6 bases). Trimming shortened V by 3 bases and J by 2 bases, and 18 bases separated the two germline ends. The CDR3 has 17 residues. Germline assignment: CDR1 MDHEN and CDR2 SYDVKM. The CDR3 DNA follows: TGTGCCAGCAGTTTCCCCCTTGGCGGGGTAAACACAGATACGCAGTATTTT. It codes for CASSFPLGGVNTDTQYF.

CDR3 loop: CASAWGGLVSEQFF. The CDR3 DNA reads as TGTGCCAGCGCATGGGGGGGACTCGTCTCGGAGCAGTTCTTC. This rearrangement joins TRBV7-2 to TRBJ2-1, with 7 bases that match TRBD2. Looked up from germline, CDR1 is SGHTA and CDR2 is FQGNSA. The V gene end was trimmed by 8 bases and the J gene end by 10 bases; junction bases not matched to a gene: 14. The CDR3 is made up of 14 amino acids.

The chain uses TRBV12-3 or TRBV12-4 and TRBJ1-2; D remains ambiguous. Deletions cut 3 bases from V and 4 bases from J, with 6 bases between. The CDR3 is 12 residues long. The CDR3 protein is CASSFSGYGYTF. The CDR3, as DNA: TGTGCCAGCAGTTTCTCGGGCTATGGCTACACCTTC.

This clone came up a few times. The gene calls are TRBV7-2 and TRBJ2-7; possibly TRBD1 for D (6 bases). Per germline, CDR1 SGHTA and CDR2 FQGNSA. V lost 5 bases and J lost 5, with 19 bases in between. The CDR3 sequence is 15 residues long. The chain's CDR3 is CASSTSGTRVHEQYF. The CDR3 coding sequence is TGTGCCAGCAGCACGTCCGGGACAAGAGTACACGAGCAGTACTTC. The variable domain in full, with the rest retrieved from reference TRBV7-2 and TRBJ2-7, is GAGVSQSPSNKVTEKGKDVELRCDPISGHTALYWYRQSLGQGLEFLIYFQGNSAPDKSGLPSDRFSAERTGGSVSTLTIQRTQQEDSAVYLCASSTSGTRVHEQYFGPGTRLTVT.

V and J are TRBV27 and TRBJ2-1; the match to TRBD2 covers 9 bases. CDR3 length: 13 amino acids. From germline, CDR1 is MNHEY and CDR2 SMNVEV (reference sequence). The J segment lost 7 bases and the V segment lost 6 bases, leaving 4 bases of the junction unmatched. Here the CDR3 DNA reads TGTGCCAGCAGCCCACTAGCGGGTAATGAGCAGTTCTTC. Protein product: CASSPLAGNEQFF.

The chain combines TRBV29-1 with TRBJ2-1; 11 nucleotides line up with TRBD2. The V gene end was trimmed by 4 bases and the J gene end by 4 bases; junction bases not matched to a gene: 0. Germline values: CDR1 SQVTM, CDR2 ANQGSEA. This CDR3 has 13 amino acids. The CDR3 here is CSVASGGYNEQFF. DNA of the CDR3: TGCAGCGTTGCTAGCGGGGGGTACAATGAGCAGTTCTTC.

The chain uses TRBV5-1 and TRBJ2-7; 9 bases match TRBD1. J was trimmed by 5 bases and V by 5 bases; bases with no gene match: 5. CDR3 length: 13 residues. Germline lookup yields CDR1 SGHRS and CDR2 YFSETQ. CDR3 region: CASRPGQGHEQYF. For the CDR3, the DNA is TGCGCCAGCAGACCGGGACAGGGTCACGAGCAGTACTTC.

The rearrangement joins TRBV6-2 or TRBV6-3 to TRBJ2-2; 8 bases are shared with TRBD2. Germline values: CDR1 MNHEY, CDR2 SVGEGT. The CDR3 consists of 17 residues. V trimming: 2 bases; J trimming: 3 bases; junction bases outside the gene matches: 8. The CDR3 DNA is TGTGCCAGCAGTTACCCAACCGGGACTAGGCACACCGGGGAGCTGTTTTTT. This gives the protein CASSYPTGTRHTGELFF.

The chain combines TRBV11-3 with TRBJ2-5; 11 bases fit TRBD1. Germline V gives CDR1 SGHNT, CDR2 YENEEA. J was trimmed by 2 bases and V by 5 bases; bases with no gene match: 16. The CDR3 loop spans 19 amino acids. For the CDR3, the DNA is TGTGCCAGCAGCCCTAGAGGGCCCGACCGGGACAGGGGGCAAGAGACCCAGTACTTC. It encodes CASSPRGPDRDRGQETQYF.

This clone was seen a few times. Written as DNA, the CDR3 is TGTGCCAGCAGCACGACCCGAGGTCAGCCCCAGCATTTT. Protein: CASSTTRGQPQHF. The rearrangement links TRBV5-6 to TRBJ1-5, with D uncertain. V was shortened by 4 bases and J by 6 bases, with 11 bases between the two germline ends. There are 13 residues in the CDR3. CDR1 is SGHDT, CDR2 YYEEEE, per germline. Drawing the rest from reference TRBV5-6 and TRBJ1-5, the complete variable domain is DAGVTQSPTHLIKTRGQQVTLRCSPKSGHDTVSWYQQALGQGPQFIFQYYEEEERQRGNFPDRFSGHQFPNYSSELNVNALLLGDSALYLCASSTTRGQPQHFGDGTRLSIL.

This clone has a handful of counts. The V and J genes are TRBV14 and TRBJ2-3; 8 nucleotides line up with TRBD1. Germline loops: CDR1 SGHDN, CDR2 FVKESK. The CDR3 has 15 amino acids. Trimming removed 6 bases from V and 4 bases from J; junction bases left unmatched: 9. The CDR3 nucleotides read TGTGCCAGCAGTTTCCAGGGGGCGCGAGCAGATACGCAGTATTTT. As protein: CASSFQGARADTQYF.

CDR3 amino acids: CASSSLAGGTLRDTQYF. The CDR3 DNA reads TGTGCCAGCAGCTCGCTAGCGGGTGGGACCCTCAGAGATACGCAGTATTTT. This chain links TRBV7-2 with TRBJ2-3; 8 bases are a match to TRBD2. In germline, CDR1 is SGHTA, CDR2 FQGNSA. The ends lost 4 bases at V and 5 bases at J; junction bases unmatched: 14. The CDR3 is made up of 17 amino acids.

The sample holds one count of this clone. This chain connects TRBV6-5 to TRBJ2-7; D not resolved. Germline values: CDR1 MNHEY, CDR2 SVGAGI. The CDR3 extends over 10 amino acids. V shed 6 bases and J shed 4 bases, with 4 bases lying between them. CDR3 nucleotide sequence: TGTGCCAGCAGGGAGTACGAGCAGTACTTC. Its protein product is CASREYEQYF.

This clone was observed a single time. V usage is TRBV7-6 and J usage is TRBJ2-3, with 11 bases fitting TRBD2. CDR1 is SGHVS, CDR2 FNYEAQ, per germline. The length of the CDR3 is 15 residues. After removal of 6 bases from V and 0 bases from J, the junction contained 2 bases not matched to a gene. In DNA form, the CDR3 reads TGTGCCAGCAGTCTAGCGGGGGGAAGCACAGATACGCAGTATTTT. Protein: CASSLAGGSTDTQYF.

The chain couples TRBV4-3 to TRBJ1-2, with a tentative D call TRBD1 (5 bases). CDR1 and CDR2 (germline): LGHNA, YSLEER. V gave up 4 bases and J gave up 8 bases, with 26 bases separating them. CDR3 length equals 17 residues. CDR3 in DNA: TGCGCCAGCAGCCCGATCGGCAAGGCTACCCCCCAGGGAGGCTACACCTTC. This translates into CASSPIGKATPQGGYTF.

The V call is TRBV6-5, the J call TRBJ1-2; D not certain. There are 15 residues in the CDR3. Germline V CDR1 and CDR2: MNHEY, SVGAGI. Trimming took off 4 bases at V and 8 bases at J, with 20 bases between the two ends. As DNA, the CDR3 is TGTGCCAGCAGTTCCTCGGGTTTACCTAACGGGGGCTACACCTTC. This translates into CASSSSGLPNGGYTF.

V gene TRBV10-1 combines with J gene TRBJ2-1, with TRBD2 matching 15 bases. Losses at the gene ends were 6 bases for V and 3 bases for J; bases not matched to a gene: 12. Germline loops: CDR1 WNHNN, CDR2 SYGVQD (reference sequence). The CDR3 has 19 amino acids. The DNA for the CDR3 is TGCGCCAGCAGCGCCGGGACTAGCGGGGGGCCCCTCTTCTACAATGAGCAGTTCTTC. It specifies CASSAGTSGGPLFYNEQFF.

J is TRBJ1-6 and V is TRBV5-1; D call uncertain. The CDR3 has 16 amino acids. Trimming took 0 bases from V and 0 from J, leaving 7 bases between them. CDR1 SGHRS and CDR2 YFSETQ come from the germline V gene. CDR3 nucleotide sequence: TGCGCCAGCAGCTTGGATAGGAGCTCCTATAATTCACCCCTCCACTTT. Protein sequence: CASSLDRSSYNSPLHF. Combining the CDR3 with reference TRBV5-1 and TRBJ1-6 gives the whole variable domain KAGVTQTPRYLIKTRGQQVTLSCSPISGHRSVSWYQQTPGQGLQFLFEYFSETQRNKGNFPGRFSGRQFSNSRSEMNVSTLELGDSALYLCASSLDRSSYNSPLHFGNGTRLTVT.

Only a few counts were recorded for this clone. This chain links TRBV11-2 with TRBJ1-5; 10 bases fit TRBD1. J was trimmed by 4 bases and V by 0 bases; bases with no gene match: 3. The CDR3 spans 16 residues. CDR1 is SGHAT, CDR2 FQNNGV, per germline. CDR3 in DNA: TGTGCCAGCAGCTTAGAAGGACAGGGGGGAAATCAGCCCCAGCATTTT. Translation gives CASSLEGQGGNQPQHF.